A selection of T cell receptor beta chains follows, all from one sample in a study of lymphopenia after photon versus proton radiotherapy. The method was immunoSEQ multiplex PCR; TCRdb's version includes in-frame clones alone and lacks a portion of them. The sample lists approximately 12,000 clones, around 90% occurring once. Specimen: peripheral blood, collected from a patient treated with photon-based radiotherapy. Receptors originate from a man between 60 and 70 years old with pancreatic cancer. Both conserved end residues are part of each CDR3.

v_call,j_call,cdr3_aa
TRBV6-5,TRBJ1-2,CASSLRGGGYGYTF
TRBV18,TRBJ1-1,CASSPPYNMNTEAFF
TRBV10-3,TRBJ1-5,CAISEGNQPQHF
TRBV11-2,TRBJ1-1,CASSLAWGQLNTEAFF
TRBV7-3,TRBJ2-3,CASSLTRATDTQYF
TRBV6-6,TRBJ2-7,CASTTSRGNYEQYF
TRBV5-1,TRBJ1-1,CASSLLTGLNTEAFF
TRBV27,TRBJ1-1,CASRDPVNTEAFF
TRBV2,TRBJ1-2,CASTREYGYTF
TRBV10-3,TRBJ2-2,CAITSGGHRTGELFF
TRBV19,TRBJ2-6,CASSTTGFGANVLTF
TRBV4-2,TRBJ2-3,CASSQDKGADTQYF
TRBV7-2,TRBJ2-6,CASSLGGANVLTF
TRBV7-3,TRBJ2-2,CASSVSGGANTGELFF
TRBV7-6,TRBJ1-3,CASSLEDRPGNTIYF
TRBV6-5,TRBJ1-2,CASSYLGDRTLDGYTF
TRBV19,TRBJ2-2,CASRARTGAPWDTGELFF
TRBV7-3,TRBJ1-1,CASSPWGARTEAFF
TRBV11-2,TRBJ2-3,CASSPPGGADTQYF
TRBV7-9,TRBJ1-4,CASSSRDTAGEKLFF
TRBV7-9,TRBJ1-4,CASRPDPTDRLFF
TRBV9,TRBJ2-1,CASSLTSQNNEQFF
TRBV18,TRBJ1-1,CASSAGVYRDGTEAFF
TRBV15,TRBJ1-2,CATSPVGVGGLNYGYTF
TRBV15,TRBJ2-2,CATSRLAGGLNTGELFF
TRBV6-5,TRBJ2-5,CASSYSKGGGETQYF
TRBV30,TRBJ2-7,CAWSVTGQGNEQYF
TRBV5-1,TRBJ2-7,CASSLQSPGQTIYEQYF
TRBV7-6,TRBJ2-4,CASSLEQGSAAKNIQYF
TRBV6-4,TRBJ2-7,CASSAERRSSYEQYF
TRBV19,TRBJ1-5,CASRTSEVGNQPQHF
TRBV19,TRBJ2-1,CASSDRGRSLGNEQFF
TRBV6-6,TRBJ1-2,CASSSGQNYGYTF
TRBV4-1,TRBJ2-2,CASRPYGGGSTGELFF
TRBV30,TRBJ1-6,CAWSMGYNSPLHF
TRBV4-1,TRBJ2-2,CARARGANTGELFF
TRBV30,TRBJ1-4,CAWSDTGATNEKLFF
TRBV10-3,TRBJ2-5,CATGTSGDQETQYF
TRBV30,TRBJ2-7,CAWTNQGIHEQYF
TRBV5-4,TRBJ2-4,CASSFRGLGKNIQYF
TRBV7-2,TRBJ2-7,CASSLARYEQYF
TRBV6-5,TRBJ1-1,CASRRQTGMNTEAFF
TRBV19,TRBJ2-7,CASSAGELYEQYF
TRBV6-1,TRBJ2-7,CASSEAGTSGVSEQYF
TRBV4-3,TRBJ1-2,CASSQDLKYGYTF
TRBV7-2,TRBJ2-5,CASSSRRQNQETQYF
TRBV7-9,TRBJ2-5,CASSPTTGQETQYF
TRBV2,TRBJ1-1,CASSMGGFEAFF
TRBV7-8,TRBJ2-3,CASSLVSDTDTQYF
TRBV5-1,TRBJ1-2,CASSSVRGGANYGYTF